The clone carrying this T cell receptor beta chain appeared a few times. This sample was taken from a study of Graves' ophthalmopathy and Graves' hyperthyroidism. This CDR3 is 13 amino acids long. Germline CDR1 and CDR2: MRHNA and SNTAGT. The V and J ends lost 7 bases and 3 bases respectively, with 13 bases between them. CDR3 regions of TCR beta were amplified from RNA transcripts. Investigators did first-round RT-PCR with HTBI primers, then second-round multiplex PCR. TCRdb itself ran the multiplex PCR reads through MiXCR, one entry per CDR3 protein. Of 600,000 to 950,000 distinct CDR3 sequences in the sample, roughly 40% were seen once.

The sample was peripheral blood. This sequence was found in an adult man with Graves' ophthalmopathy. The V gene is TRBV6-4, the J gene TRBJ2-7; D is perhaps TRBD1 or TRBD2 (6 bases each). The CDR3 nucleotides read TGTGCCAGCACCGCGGGACAAAACTACGAGCAGTACTTC. This gives the protein CASTAGQNYEQYF.